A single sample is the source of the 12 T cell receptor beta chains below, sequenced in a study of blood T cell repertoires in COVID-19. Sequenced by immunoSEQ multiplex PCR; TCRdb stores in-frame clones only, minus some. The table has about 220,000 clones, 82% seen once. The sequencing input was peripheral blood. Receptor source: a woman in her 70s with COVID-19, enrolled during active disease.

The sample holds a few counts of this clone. This CDR3 reads CASMGGRGYNEQFF. In nucleotides, the CDR3 is TGTGCCAGCATGGGCGGGAGGGGGTACAATGAGCAGTTCTTC. This chain uses TRBV28 with TRBJ2-1; 9 nucleotides match TRBD2. The CDR3 contains 14 residues. Germline V gene data show CDR1 as MDHEN and CDR2 as SYDVKM. V lost 7 bases and J lost 4; bases outside the gene matches: 5.

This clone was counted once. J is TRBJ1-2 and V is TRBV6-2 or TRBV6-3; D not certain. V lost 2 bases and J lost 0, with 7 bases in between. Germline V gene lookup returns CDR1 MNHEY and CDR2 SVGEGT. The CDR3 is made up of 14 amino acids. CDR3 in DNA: TGTGCCAGCAGTTACCTCCAGACTAACTATGGCTACACCTTC. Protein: CASSYLQTNYGYTF.

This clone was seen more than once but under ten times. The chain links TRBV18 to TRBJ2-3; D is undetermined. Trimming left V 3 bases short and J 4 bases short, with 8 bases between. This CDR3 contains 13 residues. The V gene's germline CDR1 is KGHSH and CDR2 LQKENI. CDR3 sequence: CASSPLRSDTQYF. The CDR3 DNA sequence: TGTGCCAGCTCACCCCTACGGTCAGATACGCAGTATTTT.

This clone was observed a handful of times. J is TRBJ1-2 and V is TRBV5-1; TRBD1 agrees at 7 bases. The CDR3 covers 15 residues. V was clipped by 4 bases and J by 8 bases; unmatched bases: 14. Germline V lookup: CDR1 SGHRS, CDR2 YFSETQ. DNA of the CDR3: TGCGCCAGCAGCGGAGGGACAGCCCCCTCTCAAGGCTACACCTTC. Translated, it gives CASSGGTAPSQGYTF.

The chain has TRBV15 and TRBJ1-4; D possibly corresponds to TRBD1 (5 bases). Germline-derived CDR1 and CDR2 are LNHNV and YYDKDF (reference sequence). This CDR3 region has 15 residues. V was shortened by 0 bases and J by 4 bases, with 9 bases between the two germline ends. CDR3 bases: TGTGCCACCAGCAGAGAATTGGGGGGTAATGAAAAACTGTTTTTT. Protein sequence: CATSRELGGNEKLFF.

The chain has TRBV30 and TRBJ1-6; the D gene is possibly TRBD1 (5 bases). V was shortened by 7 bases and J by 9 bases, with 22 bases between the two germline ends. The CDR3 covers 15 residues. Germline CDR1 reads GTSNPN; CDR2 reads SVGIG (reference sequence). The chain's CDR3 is CASGQGGVARSPLHF. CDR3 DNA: TGTGCCTCCGGACAAGGAGGGGTGGCTCGTTCACCCCTCCACTTT.

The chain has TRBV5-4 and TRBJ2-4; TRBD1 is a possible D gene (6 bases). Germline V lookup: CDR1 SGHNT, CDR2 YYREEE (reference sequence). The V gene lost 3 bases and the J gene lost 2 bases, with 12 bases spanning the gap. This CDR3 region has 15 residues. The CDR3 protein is CASSSTDRTKNIQYF. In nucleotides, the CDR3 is TGTGCCAGCAGCTCAACGGACAGAACCAAAAACATTCAGTACTTC.

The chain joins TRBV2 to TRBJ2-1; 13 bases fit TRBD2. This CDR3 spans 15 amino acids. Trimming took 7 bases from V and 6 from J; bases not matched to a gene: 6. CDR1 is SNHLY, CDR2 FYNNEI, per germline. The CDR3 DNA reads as TGTGCCAGCACGCGGACTAGCGGGGGCCTCAATGAGCAGTTCTTC. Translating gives CASTRTSGGLNEQFF.

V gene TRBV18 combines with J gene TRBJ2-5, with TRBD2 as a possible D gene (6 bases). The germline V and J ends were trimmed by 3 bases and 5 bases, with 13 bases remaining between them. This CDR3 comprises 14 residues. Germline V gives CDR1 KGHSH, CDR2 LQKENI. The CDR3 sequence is CASSPLGRTETQYF. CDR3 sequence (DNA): TGTGCCAGCTCACCCCTCGGGAGAACTGAGACCCAGTACTTC. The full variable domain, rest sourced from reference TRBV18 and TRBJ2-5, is NAGVMQNPRHLVRRRGQEARLRCSPMKGHSHVYWYRQLPEEGLKFMVYLQKENIIDESGMPKERFSAEFPKEGPSILRIQQVVRGDSAAYFCASSPLGRTETQYFGPGTRLLVL.

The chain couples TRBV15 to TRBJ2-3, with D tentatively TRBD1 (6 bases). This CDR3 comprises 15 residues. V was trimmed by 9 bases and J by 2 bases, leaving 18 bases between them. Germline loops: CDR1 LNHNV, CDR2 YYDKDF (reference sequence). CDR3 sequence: CATGALGGLTDTQYF. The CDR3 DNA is TGTGCCACGGGGGCCCTGGGTGGCCTCACAGATACGCAGTATTTT. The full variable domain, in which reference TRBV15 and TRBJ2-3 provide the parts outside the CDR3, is DAMVIQNPRYQVTQFGKPVTLSCSQTLNHNVMYWYQQKSSQAPKLLFHYYDKDFNNEADTPDNFQSRRPNTSFCFLDIRSPGLGDTAMYLCATGALGGLTDTQYFGPGTRLTVL.

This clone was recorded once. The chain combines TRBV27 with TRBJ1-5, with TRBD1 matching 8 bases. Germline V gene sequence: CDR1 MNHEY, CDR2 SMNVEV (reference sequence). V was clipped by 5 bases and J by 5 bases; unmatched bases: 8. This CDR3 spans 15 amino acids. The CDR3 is CASSARQGNDQPQHF. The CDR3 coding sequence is TGTGCCAGCAGTGCCAGACAGGGGAACGATCAGCCCCAGCATTTT.

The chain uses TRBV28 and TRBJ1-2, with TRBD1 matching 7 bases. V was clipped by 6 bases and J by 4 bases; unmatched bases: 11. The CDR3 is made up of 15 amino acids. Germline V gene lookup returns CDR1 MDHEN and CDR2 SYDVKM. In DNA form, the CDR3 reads TGTGCCAGCAGGCTTCAAAAGACAGGGACCTATGGCTACACCTTC. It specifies CASRLQKTGTYGYTF.